The TCR beta chain under discussion was sequenced for a study of blood T cell repertoires in COVID-19. Overall study: Whether acute or convalescent, the COVID-19 samples came from the United States, Italy and Spain. The cDNA or gDNA used as material had been derived from T cells, B-cell-depleted T cells, or PBMCs.

This CDR3 has 14 amino acids. V was shortened by 0 bases and J by 5 bases, with 10 bases between the two germline ends. Germline CDR1 is SGHTA and CDR2 is FQGNSA. This clone has only a few counts. Authors' processing steps: The assay estimated nucleated cells by amplifying reference gene primers. Profiled with immunoSEQ multiplex PCR; TCRdb holds only in-frame clones, not every one. The V and J calls and clone size are taken from that table; D and trimming were inferred from the DNA. This sample yields roughly 89,000 clones, of which approximately 80% are seen a single time; about 14% belongs to the top ten.

The sequence was obtained from a woman aged 80 or older with acute or convalescent COVID-19. The sequenced material came from peripheral blood. This chain connects TRBV7-2 to TRBJ1-2, with D uncertain. In nucleotides, the CDR3 is TGTGCCAGCAGCTTAGCCTCGGAGGGTTATGGCTACACCTTC. Protein product: CASSLASEGYGYTF.